The 9 T cell receptor beta chains in this list originate from one sample, sequenced in a study of metastatic and nonmetastatic thyroid tumors. Patients underwent thyroid surgery, and none had received any treatment before it. TCRdb reanalyzed the PCR reads via MiXCR. This sample has approximately 58,000 clones; 20% occur once, and the top ten carry approximately 4%. The sample was blood. The origin of the receptors is a female donor with papillary thyroid cancer or a benign thyroid nodule (not recorded which). Some clones in this sample may be carry-over from other donors' samples.

Comment on this clone: Possible read error: a much larger clone is one base away. The rearrangement uses TRBV27 and TRBJ2-5; D possibly corresponds to TRBD2 (6 bases). The CDR3 runs 15 residues. Germline loops: CDR1 MNHEY, CDR2 SMNVEV (reference sequence). The CDR3 DNA reads TGTGCCAGCAGTTTATCTCCGGGGGTTCAAGAGACCCAGAACTTC. Translated, it gives CASSLSPGVQETQNF.

The chain uses TRBV9 and TRBJ2-7, with 7 nucleotides matching TRBD1. The V segment lost 4 bases and the J segment 2 bases; nucleotides outside the gene matches: 6. The length of the CDR3 is 14 residues. The germline CDR1 and CDR2 sequences are SGDLS and YYNGEE. In nucleotides, the CDR3 is TGTGCCAGCAGCATAGGGACAGCCGCCTACGAGCAGTACTTC. It yields the protein CASSIGTAAYEQYF.

There are many counts of this clone. The chain carries TRBV11-1 and TRBJ1-1, with unresolved D. The V gene lost 6 bases and the J gene lost 5 bases, with 7 bases spanning the gap. Germline V CDR1 and CDR2: SGHAT, FQDESV (reference sequence). The CDR3 runs to 11 residues. The CDR3 nucleotides read TGTGCCAGCAGTCCAGATACTGAAGCTTTCTTT. This encodes CASSPDTEAFF.

There are many counts of this clone. V is TRBV3-1 and J is TRBJ2-4; D call uncertain. The V end was cut by 1 base, the J end by 11 bases, with 12 bases between. Germline V CDR1 and CDR2: LGHDT, YNNKEL (reference sequence). This CDR3 is built from 13 residues. This CDR3 is CASSQGGFGLQYF. CDR3 nucleotides: TGTGCCAGCAGCCAAGGAGGCTTCGGTCTTCAGTACTTC.

This clone was seen many times. The sample has other DNA sequences that encode this CDR3 too. The rearrangement links TRBV29-1 to TRBJ2-6, with D perhaps TRBD1 (6 bases). This CDR3 is built from 14 residues. Germline CDR1 and CDR2: SQVTM and ANQGSEA. V was clipped by 6 bases and J by 1 base, with 10 bases between them. The CDR3 DNA follows: TGCAGCGTGACACAGGGATCTGGGGCCAACGTCCTGACTTTC. It translates to CSVTQGSGANVLTF.

This clone appeared many times. The rearrangement uses TRBV12-3 or TRBV12-4 and TRBJ2-5, with unresolved D. CDR3 length: 14 amino acids. Trimming removed 1 base from V and 3 bases from J, with 9 bases in between. The CDR3 protein is CASSLVGIEETQYF. In DNA, the CDR3 is TGTGCCAGCAGTTTAGTAGGTATAGAAGAGACCCAGTACTTC.

A few counts support this clone. The junction does not match germline at one end; this may be a read error. This chain uses TRBV28 with TRBJ2-7, with TRBD2 identical over 10 bases. This CDR3 contains 16 residues. CDR1 is MDHEN and CDR2 is SYDVKM in the germline V gene. CDR3 bases: TGTGTCAGCAGTAGGACTAGCGGTCTCCGCTCCTACGAGCAGTACTTC. Its protein product is CVSSRTSGLRSYEQYF.

Remarks on this clone: The CDR3 end shows no conserved phenylalanine or tryptophan, and so a read error is likely. This CDR3 is CASSYGVYGTGELFC. The CDR3 nucleotides are TGTGCCAGCAGTTACGGGGTTTACGGCACCGGGGAGCTGTTTTGT. The chain is built from TRBV27 and TRBJ2-2; the D gene is possibly TRBD2 (5 bases). The ends were cut back, 4 bases at V and 4 bases at J, with 13 bases in the middle. The CDR3 length is 15 residues. Per germline, CDR1 MNHEY and CDR2 SMNVEV (reference sequence).

This clone was seen repeatedly, ten times or more. J is TRBJ1-2 and V is TRBV20-1; 12 bases fit TRBD1. CDR3 length equals 14 residues. V lost 6 bases and J lost 4; bases outside the gene matches: 6. Germline V lookup: CDR1 DFQATT, CDR2 SNEGSKA (reference sequence). In DNA form, the CDR3 reads TGCAGTGCGGGACAGGGGGCGTCATCCTATGGCTACACCTTC. This encodes CSAGQGASSYGYTF.